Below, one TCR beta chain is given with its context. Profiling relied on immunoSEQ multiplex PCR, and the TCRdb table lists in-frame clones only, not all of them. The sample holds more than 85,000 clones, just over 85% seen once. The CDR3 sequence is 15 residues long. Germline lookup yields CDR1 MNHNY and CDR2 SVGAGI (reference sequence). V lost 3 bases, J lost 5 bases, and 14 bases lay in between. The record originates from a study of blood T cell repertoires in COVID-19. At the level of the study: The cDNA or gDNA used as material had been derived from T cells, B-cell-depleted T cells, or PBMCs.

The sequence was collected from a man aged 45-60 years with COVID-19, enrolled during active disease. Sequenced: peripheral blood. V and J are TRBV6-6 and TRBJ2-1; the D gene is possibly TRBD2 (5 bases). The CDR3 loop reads CASSYWTEPDNEQFF. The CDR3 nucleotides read TGTGCCAGCAGTTATTGGACTGAGCCTGACAATGAGCAGTTCTTC.